This TCR beta chain stems from a study of shared clonotypes between healthy human individuals. The repertoire was sequenced with immunoSEQ multiplex PCR; TCRdb's copy has only in-frame clones and lacks some. The sample contains over a million clones, around 78% of which appear only once. In germline, CDR1 is SGHDT, CDR2 YYEEEE. The CDR3 covers 16 residues. Trimming pared 6 bases from V and 7 bases from J, leaving 23 bases between. This TCR derives from a man aged 18-30 years in good health. Some clones in this sample may be carry-over from other donors' samples. This chain links TRBV5-6 with TRBJ2-1, with D possibly called TRBD1 or TRBD2 (5 bases each). Source material: memory CD4+ T cells from PBMCs. The subset: CD45RA-negative fraction. CDR3 protein: CASTLAPGPPRNEQFF. CDR3 DNA sequence: TGTGCCAGCACCTTAGCGCCGGGACCCCCGAGGAATGAGCAGTTCTTC.